The 8 T cell receptor beta chains given below trace back to one sample, sequenced in a study of CD8 T cells in ankylosing spondylitis. General study points: Apparently characteristic of ankylosing spondylitis blood was a TCR beta motif (about 8 highly homologous variants).

These receptors have no identified antigens. A single record per CDR3 protein comes from TCRdb applying MiXCR to the 5' RACE reads. The sample lists around 890,000 distinct CDR3 sequences, over 9.5% occurring once. Sample: blood, either unsorted or a sorted T cell fraction (not recorded which). Every receptor here comes from a male donor with ankylosing spondylitis.

This clonotype appeared a single time. The V and J genes are TRBV5-1 and TRBJ2-2, with a tentative D call TRBD2 (7 bases). The CDR3 spans 16 residues. CDR1 is SGHRS and CDR2 is YFSETQ in the germline V gene. The germline V and J ends were trimmed by 6 bases and 6 bases, with 21 bases remaining between them. The CDR3 sequence is CASTVGGANFAGELFF. In DNA form, the CDR3 reads TGCGCCAGCACCGTTGGGGGGGCCAATTTCGCCGGGGAGCTGTTTTTT.

This clonotype was picked up a small number of times. The chain links TRBV20-1 to TRBJ2-7; 11 bases are shared with TRBD2. Trimming at V came to 3 bases and at J to 1 base, leaving 11 bases not matched to a gene. The CDR3 length is 17 residues. Germline V gene data show CDR1 as DFQATT and CDR2 as SNEGSKA (reference sequence). The CDR3 region has the DNA TGCAGTGCTAGGAACAGACTAGCGGGAACCTATTCCTACGAGCAGTACTTC. It codes for CSARNRLAGTYSYEQYF.

At least ten counts were recorded for this clonotype. The chain links TRBV30 to TRBJ1-1; D call uncertain. With 0 bases removed from V and 1 base from J, the gap between germline ends came to 9 bases. Germline lookup yields CDR1 GTSNPN and CDR2 SVGIG (reference sequence). The CDR3 runs 14 residues. As DNA, the CDR3 is TGTGCCTGGAGTGTGGAGCTTGGGAACACTGAAGCTTTCTTT. Protein sequence: CAWSVELGNTEAFF.

The sample holds a few counts of this clonotype. The rearrangement links TRBV20-1 to TRBJ2-5, with 13 bases matching TRBD2. Germline trimming cut 5 bases from V and 4 bases from J; bases unmatched to any gene: 4. Germline V gives CDR1 DFQATT, CDR2 SNEGSKA (reference sequence). The CDR3 runs 14 residues. CDR3 amino acids: CSARGLAGAETQYF. CDR3 DNA: TGCAGTGCTCGCGGACTAGCGGGAGCAGAGACCCAGTACTTC.

This clonotype was seen more than once but under ten times. The chain recombines TRBV20-1 with TRBJ2-7; D call uncertain. V was cut by 5 bases and J by 2 bases, with 19 bases left in between. CDR3 length: 15 residues. Germline V CDR1 and CDR2: DFQATT, SNEGSKA (reference sequence). As DNA, the CDR3 is TGCAGTGCTCCAACTCCGAATACCGTTACCTACGAGCAGTACTTC. Its protein product is CSAPTPNTVTYEQYF.

The genes are TRBV7-3 and TRBJ2-1; D gene uncertain. CDR1 is SGHTA, CDR2 FQGTGA, per germline. The CDR3 runs to 17 residues. Between the trimmed V and J ends, which lost 6 bases and 0 bases, there was a span of 18 bases. The CDR3 nucleotides read TGTGCCAGCAGTCCTACTGTCTCCATCACCTCCTACAATGAGCAGTTCTTC. It codes for CASSPTVSITSYNEQFF.

The chain recombines TRBV4-3 with TRBJ2-1; D perhaps matches TRBD2 (6 bases). This CDR3 spans 19 amino acids. Trimming cost V 5 bases and J 1 base, with 24 bases left between them. Germline CDR1 and CDR2: LGHNA and YSLEER. The CDR3 nucleotides read TGCGCCAGCAGCAAAGGGGTCGGGAGAGGAGTAAGGTCCTACAATGAGCAGTTCTTC. This gives the protein CASSKGVGRGVRSYNEQFF.

In this sample, this clonotype turned up a few times. The rearrangement joins TRBV20-1 to TRBJ2-7; tentative D call: TRBD1 (5 bases). V was clipped by 6 bases and J by 3 bases, with 12 bases between them. Germline CDR1 DFQATT, CDR2 SNEGSKA (reference sequence). The CDR3 consists of 12 residues. The CDR3 here is CSAGTGLYEQYF. CDR3 nucleotides: TGCAGTGCCGGCACAGGCCTCTACGAGCAGTACTTC.